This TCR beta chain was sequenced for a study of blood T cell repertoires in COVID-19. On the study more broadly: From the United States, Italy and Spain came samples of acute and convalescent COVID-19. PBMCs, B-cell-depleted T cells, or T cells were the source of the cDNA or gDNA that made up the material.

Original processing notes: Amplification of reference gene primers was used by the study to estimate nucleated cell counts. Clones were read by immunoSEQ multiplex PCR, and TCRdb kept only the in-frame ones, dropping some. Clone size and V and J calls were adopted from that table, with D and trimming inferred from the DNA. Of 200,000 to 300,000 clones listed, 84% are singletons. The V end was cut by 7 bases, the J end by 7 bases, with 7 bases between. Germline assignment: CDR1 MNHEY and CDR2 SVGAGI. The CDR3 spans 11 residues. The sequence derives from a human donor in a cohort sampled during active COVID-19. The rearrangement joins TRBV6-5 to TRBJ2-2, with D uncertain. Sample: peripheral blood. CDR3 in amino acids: CASNFYGELFF. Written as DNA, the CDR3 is TGTGCCAGCAACTTTTACGGGGAGCTGTTTTTT.